Detailed here is one T cell receptor (beta chain). Its specificity is unknown. CDR3 length equals 16 residues. Germline V CDR1 and CDR2: SGHDN, FVKESK. This entry belongs to a study of T cells expressing NK-cell markers. Study as a whole: Cells sorted as CD3+CD56+NKG2C+, CD3+CD56+NKG2C- and CD3+CD56-NKG2C+ T cells supplied the TCR beta repertoires.

General study findings and limits: It was still unclear whether expanded NKG2C+ T cell clones were HCMV specific.

TCRdb reworked the 5' RACE reads into one entry per CDR3 protein, no DNA. The sample holds hundreds of thousands of distinct CDR3 sequences. The chain combines TRBV14 with TRBJ2-7; as DNA is missing, the TRBD1 call by TCRdb cannot be tested. The sequence was collected from a man aged 18-70 years in good health. Sequenced: blood T cells: a sorted CD56 or NKG2C T cell subset, CD4+ or CD8+ T cells, or bulk PBMC T cells (not recorded which). CDR3 loop: CASSQYPLRVGNEQYF.